The next 24 T cell receptor beta chains were all read from a single sample in a study of T cell responses to AZD1222 COVID-19 vaccine. Sequencing used immunoSEQ multiplex PCR; TCRdb keeps in-frame clones, though not all of them. This table has some 150,000 clones, 85% to 90% appearing once. This material consisted of peripheral blood, taken on day 0 of AZD1222 vaccination. These receptors came from an adult in good health.

A single count supports this clone. The chain links TRBV4-2 to TRBJ2-2, with D unresolved. CDR3 length equals 13 residues. Between the trimmed V and J ends, which lost 4 bases and 6 bases, there was a span of 9 bases. Germline lookup yields CDR1 LGHNA and CDR2 YNFKEQ. The CDR3: CASSPDISGELFF. The DNA of the CDR3 is TGTGCCAGCAGCCCGGATATCTCCGGGGAGCTGTTTTTT.

The chain has TRBV28 and TRBJ1-2, with a tentative D call TRBD1 (5 bases). Trimming removed 10 bases from V and 0 bases from J, with 15 bases in between. The CDR3 has 14 residues. The germline gives CDR1 MDHEN, CDR2 SYDVKM. This chain's CDR3 is CATLRAETNYGYTF. DNA of the CDR3: TGTGCCACTCTCAGGGCAGAGACTAACTATGGCTACACCTTC.

The chain uses TRBV2 and TRBJ2-1; 13 bases are shared with TRBD2. There are 13 residues in the CDR3. The germline gives CDR1 SNHLY, CDR2 FYNNEI. V gave up 11 bases and J gave up 7 bases; unmatched junction bases: 5. This CDR3 is CARRTSGSNEQFF. The CDR3 region has the DNA TGTGCCCGCCGGACTAGCGGGAGTAATGAGCAGTTCTTC. Drawing the rest from reference TRBV2 and TRBJ2-1, the complete variable domain is EPEVTQTPSHQVTQMGQEVILRCVPISNHLYFYWYRQILGQKVEFLVSFYNNEISEKSEIFDDQFSVERPDGSNFTLKIRSTKLEDSAMYFCARRTSGSNEQFFGPGTRLTVL.

This clone was seen a single time. This chain joins TRBV6-2 or TRBV6-3 and TRBJ2-1; possible D gene TRBD1, 6 bases. Germline V gene lookup returns CDR1 MNHEY and CDR2 SVGEGT. Trimming removed 5 bases at V and 6 bases at J, with 8 bases between. The CDR3 sequence is 12 residues long. CDR3 DNA sequence: TGTGCCAGCAGTACAGGGCCCAATGAGCAGTTCTTC. This translates into CASSTGPNEQFF.

The V call is TRBV2, the J call TRBJ2-3, with D possibly being TRBD1 (6 bases). The germline V and J ends were trimmed by 10 bases and 2 bases, with 13 bases remaining between them. This CDR3 spans 13 amino acids. Per germline, CDR1 SNHLY and CDR2 FYNNEI. Here the CDR3 DNA reads TGTGCCACCGCACAGGGAAACACAGATACGCAGTATTTT. Its translation is CATAQGNTDTQYF.

The count of this clone is one. V and J are TRBV7-9 and TRBJ1-1, with 9 bases that match TRBD1. This CDR3 comprises 16 residues. The V gene end was trimmed by 5 bases and the J gene end by 4 bases; junction bases not matched to a gene: 11. Germline V gene data show CDR1 as SEHNR and CDR2 as FQNEAQ (reference sequence). CDR3 region: CASSKPQGAWATEAFF. DNA for the CDR3: TGTGCCAGCAGCAAACCACAGGGGGCATGGGCCACTGAAGCTTTCTTT.

The V and J genes are TRBV27 and TRBJ2-3; D gene ambiguous. CDR3 length equals 13 residues. Looked up from germline, CDR1 is MNHEY and CDR2 is SMNVEV (reference sequence). Trimming cost V 3 bases and J 2 bases, with 6 bases left between them. Here the CDR3 reads CASSFNPTDTQYF. CDR3 sequence (DNA): TGTGCCAGCAGTTTCAATCCCACAGATACGCAGTATTTT.

CDR3 sequence (DNA): TGCAGCGCCGGGGTAGCCAAAAACATTCAGTACTTC. Its translation: CSAGVAKNIQYF. The chain recombines TRBV29-1 with TRBJ2-4; D might be TRBD2 (5 bases). CDR1 and CDR2 from the germline V gene are SQVTM and ANQGSEA. V was trimmed by 7 bases and J by 0 bases, leaving 7 bases between them. The CDR3 spans 12 residues.

The CDR3 DNA reads as TGTGCCAGCAGTTTATTCTCTGGGGTGAACTCCTACAATGAGCAGTTCTTC. Protein: CASSLFSGVNSYNEQFF. The J gene is TRBJ2-1, the V gene TRBV27; unclear D gene. The CDR3 runs to 17 residues. Trimming left V 1 base short and J 0 bases short, with 13 bases between. Germline CDR1 reads MNHEY; CDR2 reads SMNVEV (reference sequence).

As DNA, the CDR3 is TGTGCCAGTAGTACGATGACAGGGGCTGGCAATGAGCAGTTCTTC. Translation gives CASSTMTGAGNEQFF. The chain carries TRBV19 and TRBJ2-1, with TRBD1 matching 8 bases. Germline CDR1 reads LNHDA; CDR2 reads SQIVND (reference sequence). Unmatched junction bases numbered 8, after V lost 4 bases and J lost 6 bases. CDR3 length: 15 amino acids.

A single count supports this clone. The V and J genes are TRBV5-4 and TRBJ1-4; D is unclear. The CDR3 has 15 amino acids. Germline V gene data show CDR1 as SGHNT and CDR2 as YYREEE (reference sequence). V dropped 4 bases and J dropped 7 bases, with 17 bases sitting between them. As DNA, the CDR3 is TGTGCCAGCAGCCGGAAGGAGGGTGTGGGTGAAAAACTGTTTTTT. This gives the protein CASSRKEGVGEKLFF.

The gene calls are TRBV27 and TRBJ2-7, with 8 positions matching TRBD2. Germline CDR1 is MNHEY and CDR2 is SMNVEV (reference sequence). This CDR3 comprises 12 residues. V was pared by 8 bases and J by 5 bases, with 5 bases of the junction left unmatched. CDR3 nucleotide sequence: TGTGCCAGCCGAGGACTAGCCGACGAGCAGTACTTC. It is translated as CASRGLADEQYF.

The chain uses TRBV7-3 and TRBJ2-7, with D possibly called TRBD1 or TRBD2 (5 bases each). V was trimmed by 4 bases and J by 0 bases, leaving 19 bases between them. This CDR3 spans 17 amino acids. Per germline, CDR1 SGHTA and CDR2 FQGTGA. The CDR3 region has the DNA TGTGCCAGCAGCTACCCCGTTTCAGGGAGAAGCTCCTACGAGCAGTACTTC. This gives the protein CASSYPVSGRSSYEQYF.

This chain joins TRBV6-5 and TRBJ1-4; D may be TRBD1 (5 bases). CDR1 and CDR2 from the germline V gene are MNHEY and SVGAGI. The CDR3 spans 13 residues. V shed 8 bases and J shed 7 bases, with 14 bases lying between them. The DNA of the CDR3 is TGTGCCAGCTCGCCTGGGCAGGGTGAAAAACTGTTTTTT. Translation: CASSPGQGEKLFF.

This clone appeared once. The chain recombines TRBV27 with TRBJ2-5; TRBD2 might be the D (5 bases). Germline CDR1 reads MNHEY; CDR2 reads SMNVEV (reference sequence). The V gene lost 6 bases and the J gene lost 3 bases, with 14 bases spanning the gap. The CDR3 totals 14 residues. The CDR3 is CASSARLYEETQYF. The DNA for the CDR3 is TGTGCCAGCAGCGCCCGACTATACGAAGAGACCCAGTACTTC.

The V and J genes are TRBV5-4 and TRBJ1-2; D might be TRBD1 (5 bases). This CDR3 has 15 amino acids. The germline CDR1 and CDR2 sequences are SGHNT and YYREEE (reference sequence). With 4 bases removed from V and 8 bases from J, the gap between germline ends came to 21 bases. CDR3 nucleotide sequence: TGTGCCAGCAGCAATGACAGATTCGACTTCTACGGCTACACCTTC. Translating gives CASSNDRFDFYGYTF. Supplemented by reference TRBV5-4 and TRBJ1-2, the full variable domain reads ETGVTQSPTHLIKTRGQQVTLRCSSQSGHNTVSWYQQALGQGPQFIFQYYREEENGRGNFPPRFSGLQFPNYSSELNVNALELDDSALYLCASSNDRFDFYGYTFGSGTRLTVV.

This clone was detected once. This sequence joins TRBV19 and TRBJ2-3, with 13 bases identical to TRBD2. Germline-derived CDR1 and CDR2 are LNHDA and SQIVND (reference sequence). The CDR3 totals 16 residues. The V gene end was trimmed by 6 bases and the J gene end by 0 bases; junction bases not matched to a gene: 3. CDR3 coding DNA: TGTGCCAGTAGCCGGACTAGCGGGAGAAGCACAGATACGCAGTATTTT. Protein: CASSRTSGRSTDTQYF.

This sequence joins TRBV30 and TRBJ2-1; tentatively, D is TRBD2 (5 bases). Trimming removed 3 bases from V and 4 bases from J, with 10 bases in between. The length of the CDR3 is 13 residues. Germline V gene data show CDR1 as GTSNPN and CDR2 as SVGIG (reference sequence). In DNA form, the CDR3 reads TGTGCCTGGAGCCTGGACTTTTACAATGAGCAGTTCTTC. Protein product: CAWSLDFYNEQFF.

The chain is built from TRBV28 and TRBJ2-5; D may be TRBD2 (5 bases). The CDR3 length is 15 residues. Germline V CDR1 and CDR2: MDHEN, SYDVKM. Trimming took 6 bases from V and 2 from J, leaving 16 bases between them. The CDR3 here is CASSPGNPGQETQYF. DNA for the CDR3: TGTGCCAGCAGCCCCGGGAACCCGGGGCAAGAGACCCAGTACTTC.

This clone was detected a few times. V gene TRBV7-9 combines with J gene TRBJ2-1, with D maybe TRBD2 (5 bases). The CDR3 totals 12 residues. V was trimmed by 3 bases and J by 7 bases, leaving 7 bases between them. The germline V gene encodes CDR1 SEHNR and CDR2 FQNEAQ (reference sequence). CDR3 protein: CASSFRENEQFF. Written as DNA, the CDR3 is TGTGCCAGCAGCTTTAGGGAGAATGAGCAGTTCTTC.

The V and J genes are TRBV15 and TRBJ1-2; possible D gene TRBD1, 5 bases. V was pared by 5 bases and J by 5 bases, with 15 bases between. Germline CDR1 reads LNHNV; CDR2 reads YYDKDF (reference sequence). The CDR3 loop spans 14 amino acids. The CDR3 DNA sequence: TGTGCCACCAGCGAGGGGAGGGTTTCATATGGCTACACCTTC. Protein product: CATSEGRVSYGYTF.

The CDR3 DNA is TGTGCCAGCAGCAGACAGGGGGACACCGGGGAGCTGTTTTTT. Translated, it gives CASSRQGDTGELFF. The V and J genes are TRBV9 and TRBJ2-2; 9 positions agree with TRBD1. This CDR3 spans 14 amino acids. The V gene's germline CDR1 is SGDLS and CDR2 YYNGEE. The junction had 1 base not matched to a gene; V was cut back by 4 bases and J by 3 bases.

The CDR3 bases are TGTGCCAGCAGCTTATCGCAGGCCCCAGGGGATGAGCAGTTCTTC. It specifies CASSLSQAPGDEQFF. The chain links TRBV11-2 to TRBJ2-1; perhaps TRBD1 as D (6 bases). CDR1 is SGHAT, CDR2 FQNNGV, per germline. This CDR3 comprises 15 residues. Trimming removed 2 bases at V and 8 bases at J, with 16 bases between.

The chain links TRBV11-1 to TRBJ2-1; TRBD2 matches at 14 bases. The CDR3 contains 16 residues. J gave up 7 bases and V 5 bases, and 7 bases lay outside the gene matches. CDR1 and CDR2 from the germline V gene are SGHAT and FQDESV (reference sequence). CDR3 amino acids: CASSPGWTSGRNEQFF. CDR3 coding DNA: TGTGCCAGCAGCCCCGGGTGGACTAGCGGGAGGAATGAGCAGTTCTTC. The complete variable domain, with remaining parts taken from reference TRBV11-1 and TRBJ2-1, reads EAEVAQSPRYKITEKSQAVAFWCDPISGHATLYWYRQILGQGPELLVQFQDESVVDDSQLPKDRFSAERLKGVDSTLKIQPAELGDSAMYLCASSPGWTSGRNEQFFGPGTRLTVL.